The 27 T cell receptor beta chains reported below all come from one sample, sequenced in a study of long-term antiretroviral therapy in people with HIV. immunoSEQ v3.0 was run at survey level. Produced via immunoSEQ multiplex PCR; TCRdb's table is partial and in-frame only. In the table there are around 30,000 clones, roughly 84% of which are singletons. Here the sequenced sample was unsorted PBMCs, taken 3 years after starting antiretroviral therapy. These receptors were obtained from a man in his forties with HIV.

This clone is termed medium-sized. The chain couples TRBV28 to TRBJ2-7; D may match TRBD1 or TRBD2 (6 bases each). The V end was cut by 7 bases, the J end by 4 bases, with 14 bases between. This CDR3 spans 13 amino acids. CDR1 is MDHEN and CDR2 is SYDVKM in the germline V gene. The CDR3 coding sequence is TGTGCCAGCACCCCGGGGGACAAATACGAGCAGTACTTC. Translation gives CASTPGDKYEQYF.

The genes are TRBV2 and TRBJ1-2; D unclear. Germline loops: CDR1 SNHLY, CDR2 FYNNEI. The CDR3 has 12 residues. Trimming removed 4 bases at V and 2 bases at J, with 5 bases between. CDR3 sequence: CASSAENYGYTF. CDR3 sequence (DNA): TGTGCCAGCAGTGCAGAAAACTATGGCTACACCTTC.

This clone has just a few counts. The chain recombines TRBV7-9 with TRBJ1-2, with unresolved D. Germline assignment: CDR1 SEHNR and CDR2 FQNEAQ (reference sequence). The V gene lost 2 bases and the J gene lost 0 bases, with 7 bases spanning the gap. The CDR3 extends over 14 amino acids. CDR3 sequence: CASSLNSANYGYTF. Here the CDR3 DNA reads TGTGCCAGCAGCTTAAACAGTGCTAACTATGGCTACACCTTC. Filled out from reference TRBV7-9 and TRBJ1-2, the complete variable domain reads DTGVSQNPRHKITKRGQNVTFRCDPISEHNRLYWYRQTLGQGPEFLTYFQNEAQLEKSRLLSDRFSAERPKGSFSTLEIQRTEQGDSAMYLCASSLNSANYGYTFGSGTRLTVV.

This clone appeared a single time. The chain recombines TRBV2 with TRBJ1-2; possible D gene TRBD1, 5 bases. The V and J ends lost 2 bases and 5 bases respectively, with 15 bases between them. The V gene's germline CDR1 is SNHLY and CDR2 FYNNEI. The CDR3 is 15 amino acids. Here the CDR3 reads CASSERGEVGYGYTF. The CDR3 DNA reads TGTGCCAGCAGTGAAAGGGGTGAGGTCGGGTATGGCTACACCTTC.

The chain links TRBV6-6 to TRBJ1-4; 7 positions match TRBD1. The CDR3 runs 14 residues. The J segment lost 3 bases and the V segment lost 5 bases, leaving 3 bases of the junction unmatched. The V gene's germline CDR1 is MNHNY and CDR2 SVGAGI (reference sequence). CDR3 amino acids: CASSQGQPNEKLFF. The DNA of the CDR3 is TGTGCCAGCAGTCAGGGACAGCCTAATGAAAAACTGTTTTTT.

The J gene is TRBJ2-7, the V gene TRBV18, with 9 positions matching TRBD1. The CDR3 has 15 amino acids. The germline CDR1 and CDR2 sequences are KGHSH and LQKENI. V was pared by 2 bases and J by 3 bases, with 5 bases of the junction left unmatched. CDR3 sequence reads: CASSPTGTGIYEQYF. The DNA of the CDR3 is TGTGCCAGCTCACCAACCGGGACAGGGATCTACGAGCAGTACTTC.

V gene TRBV9 combines with J gene TRBJ1-1; D is ambiguous. The ends were cut back, 4 bases at V and 1 base at J, with 17 bases in the middle. The CDR3 runs to 16 residues. Germline-derived CDR1 and CDR2 are SGDLS and YYNGEE. The CDR3 spells CASSPRFQSGNTEAFF. CDR3 DNA: TGTGCCAGCAGCCCGCGATTTCAAAGCGGGAACACTGAAGCTTTCTTT.

The chain uses TRBV6-5 and TRBJ1-5; D gene uncertain. CDR1 is MNHEY, CDR2 SVGAGI, per germline. The CDR3 totals 13 residues. V was shortened by 0 bases and J by 5 bases, with 5 bases between the two germline ends. The CDR3 DNA reads TGTGCCAGCAGTTACTCTGGGGATCAGCCCCAGCATTTT. Amino acid sequence: CASSYSGDQPQHF.

The chain links TRBV6-1 to TRBJ1-1; D may be TRBD1 (5 bases). Germline V lookup: CDR1 MNHNS, CDR2 SASEGT. V was shortened by 1 base and J by 4 bases, with 7 bases between the two germline ends. This CDR3 region has 13 residues. CDR3 nucleotide sequence: TGTGCCAGCAGTGAAGTGGGGGGCACTGAAGCTTTCTTT. It encodes CASSEVGGTEAFF.

The rearrangement links TRBV9 to TRBJ2-3, with D unresolved. This CDR3 region has 15 residues. V shed 0 bases and J shed 0 bases, with 8 bases lying between them. Germline V gene lookup returns CDR1 SGDLS and CDR2 YYNGEE. In DNA, the CDR3 is TGTGCCAGCAGCGTAGGCAGATTTAGCACAGATACGCAGTATTTT. Its translation is CASSVGRFSTDTQYF. Full variable domain (outside the CDR3, taken from reference TRBV9 and TRBJ2-3): DSGVTQTPKHLITATGQRVTLRCSPRSGDLSVYWYQQSLDQGLQFLIQYYNGEERAKGNILERFSAQQFPDLHSELNLSSLELGDSALYFCASSVGRFSTDTQYFGPGTRLTVL.

The V gene is TRBV18, the J gene TRBJ2-1, with 9 bases that match TRBD1. Trimming cost V 1 base and J 5 bases; bases outside gene matches: 3. The CDR3 covers 15 residues. CDR1 is KGHSH and CDR2 is LQKENI in the germline V gene. The CDR3 sequence is CASSPLGQGHNEQFF. In nucleotides, the CDR3 is TGTGCCAGCTCACCACTGGGACAGGGCCACAATGAGCAGTTCTTC.

This rearrangement joins TRBV7-9 to TRBJ2-1; 8 bases agree with TRBD1. V shed 4 bases, J shed 4 bases, and the junction held 9 bases outside the gene matches. This CDR3 has 16 amino acids. CDR1 SEHNR and CDR2 FQNEAQ come from the germline V gene (reference sequence). In DNA, the CDR3 is TGTGCCAGCAGCTGGGGACAGGACCATCCTTACAATGAGCAGTTCTTC. Translating it yields CASSWGQDHPYNEQFF.

The V gene is TRBV30, the J gene TRBJ2-5, with D unresolved. Germline V gene sequence: CDR1 GTSNPN, CDR2 SVGIG (reference sequence). CDR3 length: 12 amino acids. Trimming removed 3 bases from V and 4 bases from J, with 9 bases in between. CDR3 bases: TGTGCCTGGAGCCCGGGCCCAGAGACCCAGTACTTC. It specifies CAWSPGPETQYF.

J is TRBJ1-4 and V is TRBV4-1, with TRBD1 as a possible D gene (6 bases). CDR3 length equals 17 residues. V lost 1 base and J 0 bases, leaving 12 bases between the germline ends. The germline V gene encodes CDR1 MGHRA and CDR2 YSYEKL. CDR3 DNA: TGCGCCAGCAGCCAAGCCGGGGACACTGCAACTAATGAAAAACTGTTTTTT. It encodes CASSQAGDTATNEKLFF.

The genes are TRBV6-5 and TRBJ2-1, with 8 bases aligning to TRBD2. The V gene end was trimmed by 1 base and the J gene end by 7 bases; junction bases not matched to a gene: 9. The CDR3 is 16 residues long. Germline V gene data show CDR1 as MNHEY and CDR2 as SVGAGI. CDR3: CASSYFSGGRRNEQFF. The CDR3 coding sequence is TGTGCCAGCAGTTACTTCAGCGGGGGCAGGAGAAATGAGCAGTTCTTC.

This chain connects TRBV29-1 to TRBJ2-2, with TRBD1 identical over 12 bases. The germline CDR1 and CDR2 sequences are SQVTM and ANQGSEA. This CDR3 spans 19 amino acids. The trim removed 6 bases at V and 4 bases at J, leaving 18 bases unmatched. This CDR3 is CSVPSGTGGAVSSTGELFF. CDR3 nucleotide sequence: TGCAGCGTACCATCCGGGACAGGGGGCGCGGTGAGTAGCACCGGGGAGCTGTTTTTT.

This chain uses TRBV6-5 with TRBJ2-7, with 11 bases identical to TRBD1. The trim removed 4 bases at V and 2 bases at J, leaving 4 bases unmatched. Germline V gene data show CDR1 as MNHEY and CDR2 as SVGAGI. The CDR3 spans 15 residues. The CDR3 spells CASSFGQGAAYEQYF. The DNA of the CDR3 is TGTGCCAGCAGTTTTGGACAGGGGGCGGCCTACGAGCAGTACTTC.

The chain has TRBV7-9 and TRBJ1-4; TRBD1 matches 10 bases. CDR1 SEHNR and CDR2 FQNEAQ come from the germline V gene (reference sequence). Losses at the gene ends were 5 bases for V and 0 bases for J; bases not matched to a gene: 12. This CDR3 is built from 19 residues. DNA for the CDR3: TGTGCCAGCAGCCTTCCTCGACAGGGGGCATCCCCAACTAATGAAAAACTGTTTTTT. It yields the protein CASSLPRQGASPTNEKLFF.

This clone was seen just once. This chain connects TRBV2 to TRBJ2-1; TRBD2 matches at 8 bases. The CDR3 extends over 14 amino acids. Looked up from germline, CDR1 is SNHLY and CDR2 is FYNNEI. V was pared by 5 bases and J by 9 bases, with 9 bases of the junction left unmatched. The CDR3 DNA is TGTGCCAGCAGTTTGAGCGGGGGAGGCGGTGAGCAGTTCTTC. Encoded protein: CASSLSGGGGEQFF.

The chain links TRBV5-6 to TRBJ2-3; D may correspond to TRBD1 or TRBD2 (7 bases each). This CDR3 region has 12 residues. From germline, CDR1 is SGHDT and CDR2 YYEEEE. V lost 9 bases and J lost 5, with 13 bases in between. The DNA of the CDR3 is TGTGCCACTTCCAGGGGGGGAGATACGCAGTATTTT. Protein sequence: CATSRGGDTQYF.

The chain joins TRBV6-5 to TRBJ2-1; TRBD1 might be the D (6 bases). V dropped 4 bases and J dropped 8 bases, with 6 bases sitting between them. This CDR3 comprises 11 residues. Germline CDR1 MNHEY, CDR2 SVGAGI. The CDR3 region has the DNA TGTGCCAGCAGTTGGGGGCATGAGCAGTTCTTC. As protein: CASSWGHEQFF.

The gene calls are TRBV11-2 and TRBJ1-1; tentative D call: TRBD1 (5 bases). Trimming took 1 base from V and 1 from J, leaving 13 bases between them. The CDR3 loop spans 16 amino acids. CDR1 SGHAT and CDR2 FQNNGV come from the germline V gene. CDR3 sequence reads: CASSLVPIGENTEAFF. The CDR3 nucleotides read TGTGCCAGCAGCTTAGTCCCGATAGGGGAGAACACTGAAGCTTTCTTT.

The V call is TRBV5-5, the J call TRBJ1-5, with 7 bases fitting TRBD1. The CDR3 is made up of 15 amino acids. CDR1 and CDR2 (germline): SGHKS, YYEKEE (reference sequence). The junction had 11 bases not matched to a gene; V was cut back by 0 bases and J by 11 bases. The CDR3 protein is CASSLEGGPPLSQHF. CDR3 bases: TGTGCCAGCAGCTTGGAAGGGGGCCCCCCTCTGTCCCAGCATTTT.

The chain combines TRBV27 with TRBJ2-3, with D perhaps matching TRBD2 (5 bases). This CDR3 spans 13 amino acids. V lost 2 bases, J lost 4 bases, and 7 bases lay in between. Looked up from germline, CDR1 is MNHEY and CDR2 is SMNVEV (reference sequence). The CDR3 coding sequence is TGTGCCAGCAGTTTACTAGCATCAGATACGCAGTATTTT. It is translated as CASSLLASDTQYF.

The V call is TRBV19, the J call TRBJ2-2, with a possible D match to TRBD1 (6 bases). Looked up from germline, CDR1 is LNHDA and CDR2 is SQIVND (reference sequence). V lost 5 bases, J lost 2 bases, and 18 bases lay in between. The CDR3 covers 17 residues. The CDR3 DNA follows: TGTGCCAGTAGTCTAACCATGGACAGACTAAACACCGGGGAGCTGTTTTTT. Amino acid sequence: CASSLTMDRLNTGELFF.

The chain combines TRBV29-1 with TRBJ1-2, with 9 bases aligning to TRBD1. The germline V gene has CDR1 SQVTM and CDR2 ANQGSEA. V lost 1 base and J lost 6; bases outside the gene matches: 9. The CDR3 extends over 15 amino acids. As DNA, the CDR3 is TGCAGCGTTGAAGGAAACAGGGGGCTCCTTGATGGCTACACCTTC. This codes for CSVEGNRGLLDGYTF. Variable domain in full (rest from reference TRBV29-1 and TRBJ1-2): SAVISQKPSRDICQRGTSLTIQCQVDSQVTMMFWYRQQPGQSLTLIATANQGSEATYESGFVIDKFPISRPNLTFSTLTVSNMSPEDSSIYLCSVEGNRGLLDGYTFGSGTRLTVV.

The gene calls are TRBV19 and TRBJ2-7; 8 bases line up with TRBD1. The V gene's germline CDR1 is LNHDA and CDR2 SQIVND (reference sequence). CDR3 length: 14 residues. The trim removed 3 bases at V and 2 bases at J, leaving 3 bases unmatched. The chain's CDR3 is CASSMGRGPYEQYF. Here the CDR3 DNA reads TGTGCCAGTAGTATGGGCAGGGGGCCCTACGAGCAGTACTTC.